This T cell receptor (beta chain) was sequenced in a study of persistence of HIV-infected CD4 T cells. In the study overall: Antigen stimulation activated a lower proportion of cells, more of them memory, than anti-CD3/anti-CD28 stimulation.

Sequencing used immunoSEQ version 4 in survey mode. Only in-frame clones appear in the TCRdb table, and some are missing; sequencing was by immunoSEQ multiplex PCR. The table records roughly 35,000 clones, roughly 87% of them present only once. Concerning this clone itself: Its antigen remains unidentified.

Nonspecific anti-CD3/anti-CD28 bead stimulation represents the broad CD4+ T cell repertoire. CD4+ T cells upregulating both CD40 ligand and CD69 were sorted as responding cells. Germline loops: CDR1 LGHNA, CDR2 YNFKEQ. V was clipped by 4 bases and J by 2 bases, with 15 bases between them. The CDR3 consists of 15 residues. The rearrangement uses TRBV4-2 and TRBJ2-7; tentative D call: TRBD1 (6 bases). The TCR sequence derives from an adult man with HIV who was CMV-seropositive. Sequencing was performed on CD4+ T cells sorted from PBMCs after approximately 19-hour stimulation, taken from a patient who received antiretroviral therapy. The CDR3 here is CASSLFWTATYEQYF. The CDR3 DNA is TGTGCCAGCAGCCTTTTCTGGACAGCAACCTACGAGCAGTACTTC.